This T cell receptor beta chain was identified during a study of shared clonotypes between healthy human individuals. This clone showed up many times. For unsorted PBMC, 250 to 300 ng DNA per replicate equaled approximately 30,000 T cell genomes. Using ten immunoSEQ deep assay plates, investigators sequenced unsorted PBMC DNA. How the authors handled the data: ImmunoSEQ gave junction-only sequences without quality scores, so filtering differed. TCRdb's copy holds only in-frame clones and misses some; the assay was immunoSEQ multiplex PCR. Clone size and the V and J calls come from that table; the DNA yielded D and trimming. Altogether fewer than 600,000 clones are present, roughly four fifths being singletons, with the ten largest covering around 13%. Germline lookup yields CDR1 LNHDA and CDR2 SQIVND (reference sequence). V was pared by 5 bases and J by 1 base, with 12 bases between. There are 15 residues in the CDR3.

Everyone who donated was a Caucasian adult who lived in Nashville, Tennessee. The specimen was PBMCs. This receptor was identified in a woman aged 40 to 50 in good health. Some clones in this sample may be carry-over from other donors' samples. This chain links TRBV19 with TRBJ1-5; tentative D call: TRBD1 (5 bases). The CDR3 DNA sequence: TGTGCCAGTAGTCCAATCCGGGACAGCAATCAGCCCCAGCATTTT. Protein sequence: CASSPIRDSNQPQHF.